This T cell receptor beta chain was observed in a study of blood T cells in healthy people across ages. Study-level background: Template-switching capture recovered about one barcoded beta molecule per two T cells.

With a J-beta primer mix and a sample-barcoded 5' primer, a second PCR ran roughly 6 to 11 cycles. TCRdb re-called the 5' RACE reads through MiXCR, storing one row per CDR3 protein. Among about 560,000 distinct CDR3 sequences, over 25% were seen once, and the ten largest hold approximately 3.5%. V was trimmed by 4 bases and J by 2 bases, leaving 17 bases between them. The germline CDR1 and CDR2 sequences are LGHDT and YNNKEL (reference sequence). CDR3 length: 16 amino acids. These data were also filed under a second study, of T cells of mothers and their children.

The specimen was blood. The V gene is TRBV3-1, the J gene TRBJ2-5; D is uncertain. The clonotype originates from a boy between 2 and 10 years old in good health. The CDR3 DNA sequence: TGTGCCAGCAGCCGGGCGAGCGAGATTTTTCAAGAGACCCAGTACTTC. This gives the protein CASSRASEIFQETQYF.